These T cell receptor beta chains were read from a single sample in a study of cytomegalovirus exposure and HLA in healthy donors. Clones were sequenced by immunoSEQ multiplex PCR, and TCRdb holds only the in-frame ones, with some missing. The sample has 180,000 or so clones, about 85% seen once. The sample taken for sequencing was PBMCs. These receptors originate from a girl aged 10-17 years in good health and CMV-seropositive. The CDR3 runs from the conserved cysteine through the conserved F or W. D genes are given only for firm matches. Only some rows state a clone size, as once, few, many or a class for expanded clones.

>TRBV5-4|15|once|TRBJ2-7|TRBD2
CASSLFSGGTYEQYF
TGTGCCAGCAGCTTGTTTAGCGGGGGGACCTACGAGCAGTACTTC
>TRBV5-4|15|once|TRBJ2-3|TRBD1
CASRPGQGSTDTQYF
TGTGCCAGCAGACCGGGACAGGGAAGTACAGATACGCAGTATTTT
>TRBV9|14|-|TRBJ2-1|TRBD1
CASSVTPQGSEQFF
TGTGCCAGCAGCGTAACCCCACAGGGGTCTGAGCAGTTCTTC
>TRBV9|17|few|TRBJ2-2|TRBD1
CASSVNRDRGWTGELFF
TGTGCCAGCAGCGTGAACCGGGACAGGGGTTGGACCGGGGAGCTGTTTTTT
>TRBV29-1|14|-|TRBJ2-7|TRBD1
CSVEDRAGRGEQYF
TGCAGCGTTGAGGACAGGGCTGGGAGAGGGGAGCAGTACTTC
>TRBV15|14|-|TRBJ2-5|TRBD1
CATSRPGQEETQYF
TGTGCCACCAGCAGACCCGGACAGGAAGAGACCCAGTACTTC
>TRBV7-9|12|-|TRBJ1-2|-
CASSAGDYGYTF
TGTGCCAGCAGCGCGGGAGACTATGGCTACACCTTC
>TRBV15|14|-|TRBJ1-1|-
CATSRDRMAGEAFF
TGTGCCACCAGCAGAGACAGAATGGCAGGTGAAGCTTTCTTT
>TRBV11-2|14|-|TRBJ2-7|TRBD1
CASSQDGTGGEQYF
TGTGCCAGCAGCCAAGACGGGACAGGGGGCGAGCAGTACTTC
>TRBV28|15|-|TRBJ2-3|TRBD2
CASSRLAGVGGTQYF
TGTGCCAGCAGTCGACTAGCGGGAGTTGGAGGTACGCAGTATTTT
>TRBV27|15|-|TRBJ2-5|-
CASSLSTRFGETQYF
TGTGCCAGCAGTTTATCGACGCGGTTTGGGGAGACCCAGTACTTC
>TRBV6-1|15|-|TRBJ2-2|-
CASIGWQGGTGELFF
TGTGCCAGCATTGGGTGGCAGGGTGGCACCGGGGAGCTGTTTTTT
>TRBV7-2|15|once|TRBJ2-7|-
CASSSGLGAIYEQYF
TGTGCCAGCAGCTCCGGTTTAGGGGCAATTTACGAGCAGTACTTC
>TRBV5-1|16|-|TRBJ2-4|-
CASSFAQEGSKNIQYF
TGCGCCAGCAGCTTTGCTCAGGAGGGGTCCAAAAACATTCAGTACTTC
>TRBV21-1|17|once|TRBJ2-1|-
CASSGERREGLYNEQFF
TGTGCCAGCAGCGGTGAAAGGCGGGAGGGCCTCTACAATGAGCAGTTCTTC
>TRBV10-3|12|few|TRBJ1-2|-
CAISLQDAGYTF
TGTGCCATCAGCCTACAGGATGCTGGCTACACCTTC
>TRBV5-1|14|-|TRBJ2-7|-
CASSPQGGSYEQYF
TGCGCCAGCAGCCCGCAGGGTGGGTCCTACGAGCAGTACTTC
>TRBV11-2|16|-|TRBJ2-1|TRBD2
CASSLLGAGGYNEQFF
TGTGCCAGCAGCTTACTGGGGGCGGGAGGTTACAATGAGCAGTTCTTC
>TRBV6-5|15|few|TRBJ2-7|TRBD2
CASSSGLAGYYEQYF
TGTGCCAGCAGTTCTGGACTAGCGGGATACTACGAGCAGTACTTC
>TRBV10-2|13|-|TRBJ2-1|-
CASSPSPMDEQFF
TGCGCCAGCAGCCCTAGCCCTATGGATGAGCAGTTCTTC
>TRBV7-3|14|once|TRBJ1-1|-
CASSLLGEVTEAFF
TGTGCCAGCAGCCTTCTCGGGGAGGTCACTGAAGCTTTCTTT
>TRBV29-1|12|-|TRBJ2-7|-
CSVGLAPYEQYF
TGCAGCGTTGGGTTAGCACCCTACGAGCAGTACTTC
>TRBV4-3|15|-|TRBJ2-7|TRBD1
CASSQDPRGGGEQYF
TGCGCCAGCAGCCAAGATCCTCGAGGGGGCGGCGAGCAGTACTTC
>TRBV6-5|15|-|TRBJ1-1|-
CASSYRGGAGGEAFF
TGTGCCAGCAGTTACCGAGGGGGTGCTGGCGGTGAAGCTTTCTTT
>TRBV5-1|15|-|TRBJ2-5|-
CASSLEEPRFGTQYF
TGCGCCAGCAGCTTGGAAGAACCTCGTTTCGGGACCCAGTACTTC
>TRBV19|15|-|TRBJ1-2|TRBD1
CASSPSQGVLYGYTF
TGTGCCAGTAGTCCCTCACAGGGGGTTCTCTATGGCTACACCTTC
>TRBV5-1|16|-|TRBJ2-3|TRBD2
CASSFVGLAGLNTQYF
TGCGCCAGCAGCTTCGTTGGACTAGCGGGCCTGAATACGCAGTATTTT
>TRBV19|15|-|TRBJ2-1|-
CASRNLERSYNEQFF
TGTGCCAGTAGGAACTTGGAGAGATCCTACAATGAGCAGTTCTTC
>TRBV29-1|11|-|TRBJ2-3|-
CSGGSTDTQYF
TGCAGCGGCGGGTCCACAGATACGCAGTATTTT
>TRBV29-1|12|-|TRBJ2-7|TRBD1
CSGADRAYEQYF
TGCAGCGGCGCGGACAGGGCTTACGAGCAGTACTTC
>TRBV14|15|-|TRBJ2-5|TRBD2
CASSQYRTRLGTQYF
TGTGCCAGCAGCCAATACCGGACTAGACTAGGGACCCAGTACTTC
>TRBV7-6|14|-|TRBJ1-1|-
CASSLPQGDAEAFF
TGTGCCAGCAGCTTACCACAGGGTGATGCTGAAGCTTTCTTT
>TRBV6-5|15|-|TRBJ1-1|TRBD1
CASSQSRQGHTEAFF
TGTGCCAGCAGTCAGTCTCGACAGGGCCATACTGAAGCTTTCTTT
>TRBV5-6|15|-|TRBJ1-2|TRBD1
CASSPTTGLGYGYTF
TGTGCCAGCAGCCCGACGACAGGGTTGGGCTATGGCTACACCTTC
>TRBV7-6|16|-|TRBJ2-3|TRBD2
CASSLILAGGTDTQYF
TGTGCCAGCAGCTTAATACTAGCGGGAGGCACGGATACGCAGTATTTT
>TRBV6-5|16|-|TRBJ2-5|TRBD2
CASSYSGGRLGETQYF
TGTGCCAGCAGTTACTCGGGCGGGAGGTTGGGGGAGACCCAGTACTTC
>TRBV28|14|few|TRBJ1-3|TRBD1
CASMGQGEGNTIYF
TGTGCCAGCATGGGACAGGGTGAAGGAAACACCATATATTTT
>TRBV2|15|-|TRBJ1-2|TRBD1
CASNKGGTGGVGYTF
TGTGCCAGCAACAAGGGGGGGACAGGGGGCGTCGGCTACACCTTC
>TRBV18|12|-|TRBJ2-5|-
CASSRSRDTQYF
TGTGCCAGCTCACGTTCCCGGGATACCCAGTACTTC
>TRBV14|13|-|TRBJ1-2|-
CASSHGTLSGYTF
TGTGCCAGCAGCCATGGGACACTCTCTGGCTACACCTTC
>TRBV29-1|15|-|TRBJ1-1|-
CSVGISGGQAGEAFF
TGCAGCGTGGGGATTTCGGGAGGGCAGGCGGGTGAAGCTTTCTTT